This is a list of T cell receptor beta chains from one sample in a study of T cells in Graves' hyperthyroidism and ophthalmopathy. TCRdb independently ran MiXCR on the multiplex PCR reads; one entry per CDR3 protein. The table records a few hundred thousand distinct CDR3 sequences, approximately 14% of them present only once. The specimen was blood. These receptors were obtained from a woman aged 18-29 years with Graves' hyperthyroidism that later progressed to Graves' ophthalmopathy. Each CDR3 is given with its conserved first and last residue. D genes are given only for firm matches. Clone size is shown for a subset of rows, as once, few, many or a class of expanded clone.

J: TRBJ1-1
D: -
size: many
length: 17
V: TRBV10-3
DNA: TGTGCCATCAGTGAGTCGGGTGGCGGGGGGATCAACACTGAAGCTTTCTTT
CDR3: CAISESGGGGINTEAFF

J: TRBJ1-5
D: -
size: few
length: 13
V: TRBV30
DNA: TGTGCCTGGAGCGGGGGGGCCTGGCAGCCCCAGCATTTT
CDR3: CAWSGGAWQPQHF

J: TRBJ2-1
D: TRBD2
size: -
length: 16
V: TRBV24-1
DNA: TGTGCCACCAGTGATTTTGTAGCGGGAGCCTACAATGAGCAGTTCTTC
CDR3: CATSDFVAGAYNEQFF

J: TRBJ2-2
D: -
size: many
length: 13
V: TRBV20-1
DNA: TGCAGTTCTTACTCTGCGAACACCGGGGAGCTGTTTTTT
CDR3: CSSYSANTGELFF

J: TRBJ2-2
D: TRBD2
size: many
length: 17
V: TRBV11-2
DNA: TGTGCCAGCAGACTAAGGGGACTAGCGGAGATCACCGGGGAGCTGTTTTTT
CDR3: CASRLRGLAEITGELFF

J: TRBJ2-1
D: TRBD2
size: many
length: 16
V: TRBV6-2/TRBV6-3
DNA: TGTGCCAGCAGTCCTCCGGGACTAGCCCCCTGGCGTGAGCAGTTCTTC
CDR3: CASSPPGLAPWREQFF

J: TRBJ2-3
D: -
size: -
length: 15
V: TRBV7-9
DNA: TGTGCCAGCAGCTCGTTACAACGAGTAACAGATACGCAGTATTTT
CDR3: CASSSLQRVTDTQYF

J: TRBJ1-1
D: -
size: few
length: 16
V: TRBV29-1
DNA: TGCAGCGTTGAAGTATCTGGTTCATCCGTGAACACTGAAGCTTTCTTT
CDR3: CSVEVSGSSVNTEAFF

J: TRBJ1-5
D: -
size: many
length: 13
V: TRBV2
DNA: TGTGCCACCAAAGGTCAAGCCAATCAGCCCCAGCATTTT
CDR3: CATKGQANQPQHF

J: TRBJ2-5
D: -
size: few
length: 15
V: TRBV14
DNA: TGTGCCAGCAGCCAACTGGGGCGTTGGAGAGAGACCCAGTACTTC
CDR3: CASSQLGRWRETQYF

J: TRBJ2-7
D: -
size: few
length: 12
V: TRBV5-1
DNA: TGCGCCAGCAGCTTGGTCCAGAACGAGCAGTACTTC
CDR3: CASSLVQNEQYF

J: TRBJ2-5
D: TRBD1
size: many
length: 14
V: TRBV20-1
DNA: TGCAGTGCTAGAGGGACAGGGGTTTCTGAGACCCAGTACTTC
CDR3: CSARGTGVSETQYF

J: TRBJ1-1
D: -
size: -
length: 16
V: TRBV4-1
DNA: TGCGCCAGCAGCCAAAGGTCTGAGGGGGTTACCGCTGAAGCTTTCTTT
CDR3: CASSQRSEGVTAEAFF

J: TRBJ2-6
D: -
size: -
length: 18
V: TRBV16
DNA: TGTGCCAGCAGCCAAATGGGGAACGGCCCTTCTGGGGCCAACGTCCTGACTTTC
CDR3: CASSQMGNGPSGANVLTF

J: TRBJ1-2
D: TRBD1
size: -
length: 13
V: TRBV5-5
DNA: TGTGCCAGCAGCCAGGGGGGGGGCACTGGCTACACCTTC
CDR3: CASSQGGGTGYTF

J: TRBJ2-7
D: TRBD2
size: many
length: 18
V: TRBV27
DNA: TGTGCCAGCAGTTCCGCCGGGACTAGCGGGAGCTACTACTACGAGCAGTACTTC
CDR3: CASSSAGTSGSYYYEQYF

J: TRBJ2-3
D: TRBD1
size: few
length: 14
V: TRBV28
DNA: TGTGCCAGCAGCCGCGGGACAGGTCTAGATACGCAGTATTTT
CDR3: CASSRGTGLDTQYF

J: TRBJ1-1
D: -
size: -
length: 15
V: TRBV5-1
DNA: TGCGCCAGCAGCTTGGAGGGAGGGAAGGGATCCCAGGCTTTCTTT
CDR3: CASSLEGGKGSQAFF

J: TRBJ2-2
D: -
size: -
length: 14
V: TRBV2
DNA: TGTGCCAGCATGAGGGAGGCGAACACCGGGGGGCTGTTTTTT
CDR3: CASMREANTGGLFF

J: TRBJ2-7
D: TRBD1
size: many
length: 16
V: TRBV28
DNA: TGTGCCAGCAGCCCCAATACAGGGGGCGCATACTACGAGCAGTACTTC
CDR3: CASSPNTGGAYYEQYF

J: TRBJ2-2
D: TRBD1
size: many
length: 15
V: TRBV12-3/TRBV12-4
DNA: TGTGCCAGCACCGAAGACAGGGTGGACACCGGGGAGCTGTTTTTT
CDR3: CASTEDRVDTGELFF

J: TRBJ2-5
D: TRBD1
size: -
length: 14
V: TRBV11-3
DNA: TGTGCCAGCAGTTCTTCACAGGGGGGAGAGACCCAGTACTTC
CDR3: CASSSSQGGETQYF

J: TRBJ2-5
D: -
size: few
length: 15
V: TRBV5-1
DNA: TGCGCCAGCAGCTTGGCGTCCAGGGCGGGAGAGACCCAGTACTTC
CDR3: CASSLASRAGETQYF

J: TRBJ2-7
D: -
size: many
length: 16
V: TRBV27
DNA: TGTGCCAGCAGTTTGGGGCGGCGCCCGAGAGGGAACGAGCAGTACTTC
CDR3: CASSLGRRPRGNEQYF

J: TRBJ1-2
D: TRBD1
size: -
length: 13
V: TRBV6-5
DNA: TGTGCCAGCAGTTCCTCGACAGGGTACGGCTACACCTTC
CDR3: CASSSSTGYGYTF

J: TRBJ2-3
D: -
size: many
length: 17
V: TRBV20-1
DNA: TGCAGTGCTAGAGGGTTGACTAGTAGCCCGTTGTCAGATACGCAGTATTTT
CDR3: CSARGLTSSPLSDTQYF

J: TRBJ2-1
D: -
size: -
length: 16
V: TRBV12-3/TRBV12-4
DNA: TGTGCCAGCAGTTTCGGCCGAGACTTGGCAATGAAGGAGCAGTTCTTC
CDR3: CASSFGRDLAMKEQFF

J: TRBJ2-1
D: TRBD2
size: few
length: 16
V: TRBV6-5
DNA: TGTGCCAGCAGTTACTCGACTAGCGGTACCTACAATGAGCAGTTCTTC
CDR3: CASSYSTSGTYNEQFF

J: TRBJ1-1
D: -
size: many
length: 15
V: TRBV28
DNA: TGTGCCAGCAGCCGAGGGGATTTAGGGCCTACTGAAGCTTTCTTT
CDR3: CASSRGDLGPTEAFF

J: TRBJ2-3
D: -
size: few
length: 13
V: TRBV10-2
DNA: TGCGCCAGCAGTGAGAACGTGCGGGATACGCAGTATTTT
CDR3: CASSENVRDTQYF

J: TRBJ2-7
D: -
size: many
length: 12
V: TRBV28
DNA: TGTGCCAGCAGTTTATTGGGGCAGACGCAGTACTTC
CDR3: CASSLLGQTQYF